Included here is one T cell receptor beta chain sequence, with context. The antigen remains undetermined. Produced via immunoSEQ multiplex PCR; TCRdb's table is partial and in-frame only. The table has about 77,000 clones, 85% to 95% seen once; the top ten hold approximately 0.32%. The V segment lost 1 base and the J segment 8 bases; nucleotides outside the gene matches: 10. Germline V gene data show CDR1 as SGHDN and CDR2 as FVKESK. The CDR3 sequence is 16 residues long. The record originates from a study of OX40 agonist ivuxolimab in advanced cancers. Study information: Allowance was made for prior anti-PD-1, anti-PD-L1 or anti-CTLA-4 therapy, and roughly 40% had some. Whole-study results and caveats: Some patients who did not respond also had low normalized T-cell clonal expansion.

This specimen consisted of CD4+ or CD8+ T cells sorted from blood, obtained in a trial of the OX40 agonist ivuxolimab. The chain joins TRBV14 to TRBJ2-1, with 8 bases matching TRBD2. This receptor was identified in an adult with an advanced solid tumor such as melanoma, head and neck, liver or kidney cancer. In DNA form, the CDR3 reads TGTGCCAGCAGCCAAGTCGTCGCGGGAGGAGTCCATGAGCAGTTCTTC. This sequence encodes CASSQVVAGGVHEQFF.